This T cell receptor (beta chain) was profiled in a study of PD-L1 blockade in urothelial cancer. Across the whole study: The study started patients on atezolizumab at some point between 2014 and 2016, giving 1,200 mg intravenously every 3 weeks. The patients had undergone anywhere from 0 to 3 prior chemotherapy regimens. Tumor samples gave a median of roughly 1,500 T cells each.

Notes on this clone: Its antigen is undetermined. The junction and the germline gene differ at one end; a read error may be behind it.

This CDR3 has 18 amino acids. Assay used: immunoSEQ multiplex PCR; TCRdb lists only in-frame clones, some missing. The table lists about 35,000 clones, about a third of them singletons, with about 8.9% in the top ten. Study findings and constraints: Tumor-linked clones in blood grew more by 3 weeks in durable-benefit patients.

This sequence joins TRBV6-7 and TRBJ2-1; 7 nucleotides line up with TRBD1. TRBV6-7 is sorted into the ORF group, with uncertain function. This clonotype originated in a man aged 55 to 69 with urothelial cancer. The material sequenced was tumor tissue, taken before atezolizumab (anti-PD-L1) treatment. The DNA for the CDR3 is TGTGCCAGCAGTGGCCCCCAGACAGGGAGATCGGCGTACAATGAACAGTTCTTC. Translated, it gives CASSGPQTGRSAYNEQFF.